The sequence of this T cell receptor (beta chain) was determined in a study of PD-1 blockade in classical Hodgkin lymphoma. The CDR3 runs 14 residues. Germline loops: CDR1 SGHRS, CDR2 YFSETQ. Brentuximab vedotin exposure varied, and every patient relapsed after autologous stem cell transplantation. Complete response, partial response or progressive disease constituted the best response categories observed. Sequencing used immunoSEQ multiplex PCR; TCRdb keeps in-frame clones, though not all of them. The sample gives 70,000 or so clones, roughly two thirds of which show up once; 9% to 10% is in the top ten.

This receptor was taken from a human donor with classical Hodgkin lymphoma. Here the sequenced sample was peripheral blood mononuclear cells (PBMCs), taken before the second cycle of nivolumab. The genes are TRBV5-1 and TRBJ2-5; D may be TRBD2 (6 bases). Gene TRBJ2-7 matches the end of the DNA better, so the J call may be wrong. As DNA, the CDR3 is TGCGCCAGCAGCGCGGAGGGGCTGCCGGACGAGCAGTACTTC. This codes for CASSAEGLPDEQYF.